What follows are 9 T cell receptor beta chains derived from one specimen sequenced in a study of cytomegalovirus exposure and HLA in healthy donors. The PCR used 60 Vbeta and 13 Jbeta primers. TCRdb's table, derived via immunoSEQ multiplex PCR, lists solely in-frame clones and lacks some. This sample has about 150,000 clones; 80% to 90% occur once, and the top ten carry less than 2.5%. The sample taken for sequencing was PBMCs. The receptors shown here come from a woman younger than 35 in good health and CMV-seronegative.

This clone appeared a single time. In DNA, the CDR3 is TGTGCCACCTCCGCAGGCAATCAGCCCCAGCATTTT. Amino acid sequence: CATSAGNQPQHF. The chain is built from TRBV10-3 and TRBJ1-5; D uncertain. The CDR3 has 12 residues. Germline values: CDR1 ENHRY, CDR2 SYGVKD. V was cut by 10 bases and J by 2 bases, with 9 bases left in between.

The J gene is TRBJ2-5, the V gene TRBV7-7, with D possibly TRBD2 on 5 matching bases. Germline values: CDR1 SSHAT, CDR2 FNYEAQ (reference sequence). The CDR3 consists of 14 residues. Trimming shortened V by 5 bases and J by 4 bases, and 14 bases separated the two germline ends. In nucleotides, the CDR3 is TGTGCCAGCAGCCTCAGTGGGAGTACAGAGACCCAGTACTTC. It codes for CASSLSGSTETQYF.

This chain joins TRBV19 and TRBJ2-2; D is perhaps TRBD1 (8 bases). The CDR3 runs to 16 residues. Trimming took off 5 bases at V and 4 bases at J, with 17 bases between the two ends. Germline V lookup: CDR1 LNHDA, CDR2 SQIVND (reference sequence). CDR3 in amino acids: CASSVTGGVGTGELFF. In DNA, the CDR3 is TGTGCCAGTAGTGTAACAGGGGGGGTCGGCACCGGGGAGCTGTTTTTT.

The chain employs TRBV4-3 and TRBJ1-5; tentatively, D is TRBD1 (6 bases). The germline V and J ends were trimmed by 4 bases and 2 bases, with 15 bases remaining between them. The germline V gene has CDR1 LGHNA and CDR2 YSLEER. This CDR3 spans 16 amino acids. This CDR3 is CASSPSGGARNQPQHF. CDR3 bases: TGCGCCAGCAGCCCATCCGGGGGGGCGCGCAATCAGCCCCAGCATTTT.

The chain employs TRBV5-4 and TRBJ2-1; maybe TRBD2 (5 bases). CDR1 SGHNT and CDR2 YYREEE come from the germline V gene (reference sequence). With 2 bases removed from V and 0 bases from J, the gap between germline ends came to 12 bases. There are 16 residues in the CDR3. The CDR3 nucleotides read TGTGCCAGCAGCTTAGTCGGGGATCGCTCCTACAATGAGCAGTTCTTC. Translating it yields CASSLVGDRSYNEQFF. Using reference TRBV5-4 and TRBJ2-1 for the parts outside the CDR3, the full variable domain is ETGVTQSPTHLIKTRGQQVTLRCSSQSGHNTVSWYQQALGQGPQFIFQYYREEENGRGNFPPRFSGLQFPNYSSELNVNALELDDSALYLCASSLVGDRSYNEQFFGPGTRLTVL.

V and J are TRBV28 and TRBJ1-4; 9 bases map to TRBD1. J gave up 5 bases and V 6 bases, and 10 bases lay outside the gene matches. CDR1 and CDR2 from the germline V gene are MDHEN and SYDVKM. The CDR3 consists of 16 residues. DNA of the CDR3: TGTGCCAGCAGGGTGCCGGACAGGGGACTGAATGAAAAACTGTTTTTT. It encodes CASRVPDRGLNEKLFF.

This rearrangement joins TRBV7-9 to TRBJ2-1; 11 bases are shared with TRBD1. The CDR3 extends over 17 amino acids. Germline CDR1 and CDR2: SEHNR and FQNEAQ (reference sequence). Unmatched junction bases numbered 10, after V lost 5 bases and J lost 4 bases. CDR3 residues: CASSAIPGQGEYNEQFF. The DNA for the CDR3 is TGTGCCAGCAGCGCCATCCCGGGACAGGGGGAGTACAATGAGCAGTTCTTC.

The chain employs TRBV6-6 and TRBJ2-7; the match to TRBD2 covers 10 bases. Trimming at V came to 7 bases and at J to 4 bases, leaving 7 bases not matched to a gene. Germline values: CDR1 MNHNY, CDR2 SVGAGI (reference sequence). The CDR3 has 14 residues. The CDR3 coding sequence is TGTGCCAGCACCCGACTAGCGGGCCGATACGAGCAGTACTTC. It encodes CASTRLAGRYEQYF.

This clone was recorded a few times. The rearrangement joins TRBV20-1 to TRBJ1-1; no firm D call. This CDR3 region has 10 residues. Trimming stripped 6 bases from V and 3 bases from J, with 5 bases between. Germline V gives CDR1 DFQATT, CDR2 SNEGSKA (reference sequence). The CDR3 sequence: CSALDTEAFF. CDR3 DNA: TGCAGTGCCCTTGACACTGAAGCTTTCTTT.